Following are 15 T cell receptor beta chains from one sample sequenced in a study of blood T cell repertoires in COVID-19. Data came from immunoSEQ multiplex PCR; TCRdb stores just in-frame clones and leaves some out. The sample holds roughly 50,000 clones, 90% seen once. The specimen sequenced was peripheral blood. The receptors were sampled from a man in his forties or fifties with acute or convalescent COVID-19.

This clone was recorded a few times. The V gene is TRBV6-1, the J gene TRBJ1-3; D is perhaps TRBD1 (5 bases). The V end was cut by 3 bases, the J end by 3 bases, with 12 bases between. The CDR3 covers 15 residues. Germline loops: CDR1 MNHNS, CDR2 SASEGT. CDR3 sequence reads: CASSDPTVYGNTIYF. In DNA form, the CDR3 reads TGTGCCAGCAGTGACCCGACAGTTTATGGAAACACCATATATTTT.

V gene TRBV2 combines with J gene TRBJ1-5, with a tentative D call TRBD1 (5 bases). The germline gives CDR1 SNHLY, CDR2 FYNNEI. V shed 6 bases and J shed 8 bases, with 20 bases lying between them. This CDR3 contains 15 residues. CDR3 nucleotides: TGTGCCAGCAGGGGGGGATCCCGACTGGCTGAGCCCCAGCATTTT. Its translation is CASRGGSRLAEPQHF.

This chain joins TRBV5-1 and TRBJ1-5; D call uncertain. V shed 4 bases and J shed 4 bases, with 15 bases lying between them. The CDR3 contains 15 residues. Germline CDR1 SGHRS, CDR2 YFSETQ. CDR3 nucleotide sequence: TGCGCCAGCAGCCCACAAGGAGGTATTAATCAGCCCCAGCATTTT. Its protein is CASSPQGGINQPQHF.

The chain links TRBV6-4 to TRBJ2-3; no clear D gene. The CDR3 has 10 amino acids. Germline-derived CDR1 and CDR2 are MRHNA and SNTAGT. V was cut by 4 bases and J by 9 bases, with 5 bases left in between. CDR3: CASSVVTQYF. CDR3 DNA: TGTGCCAGCAGTGTAGTCACGCAGTATTTT.

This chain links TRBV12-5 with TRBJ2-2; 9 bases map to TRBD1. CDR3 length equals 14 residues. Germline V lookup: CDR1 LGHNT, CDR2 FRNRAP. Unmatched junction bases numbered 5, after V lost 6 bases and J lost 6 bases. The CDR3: CASGDRGGAGELFF. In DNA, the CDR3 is TGTGCTAGTGGCGACAGGGGGGGCGCCGGGGAGCTGTTTTTT.

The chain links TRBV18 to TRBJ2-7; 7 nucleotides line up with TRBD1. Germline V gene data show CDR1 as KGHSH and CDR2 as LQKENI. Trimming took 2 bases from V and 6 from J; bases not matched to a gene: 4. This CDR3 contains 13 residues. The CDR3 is CASSPSGQSEQYF. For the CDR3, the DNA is TGTGCCAGCTCACCATCGGGACAGTCCGAGCAGTACTTC.

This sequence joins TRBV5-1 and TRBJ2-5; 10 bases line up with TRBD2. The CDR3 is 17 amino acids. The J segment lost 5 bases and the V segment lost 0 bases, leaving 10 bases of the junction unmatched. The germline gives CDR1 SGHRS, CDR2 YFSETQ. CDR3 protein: CASSLGFRSGRGETQYF. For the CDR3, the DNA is TGCGCCAGCAGCTTGGGATTCCGAAGCGGGAGGGGGGAGACCCAGTACTTC.

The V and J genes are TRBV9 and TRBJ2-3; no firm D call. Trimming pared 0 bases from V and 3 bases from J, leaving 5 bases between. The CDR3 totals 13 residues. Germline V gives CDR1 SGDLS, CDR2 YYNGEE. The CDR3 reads CASSVVLTDTQYF. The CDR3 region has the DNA TGTGCCAGCAGCGTAGTCCTGACAGATACGCAGTATTTT.

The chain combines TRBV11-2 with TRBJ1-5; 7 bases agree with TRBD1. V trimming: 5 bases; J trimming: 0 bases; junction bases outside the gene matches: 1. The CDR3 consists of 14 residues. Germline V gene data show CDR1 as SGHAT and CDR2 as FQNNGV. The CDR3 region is CASSGDSSNQPQHF. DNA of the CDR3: TGTGCCAGCAGCGGGGACAGTAGCAATCAGCCCCAGCATTTT.

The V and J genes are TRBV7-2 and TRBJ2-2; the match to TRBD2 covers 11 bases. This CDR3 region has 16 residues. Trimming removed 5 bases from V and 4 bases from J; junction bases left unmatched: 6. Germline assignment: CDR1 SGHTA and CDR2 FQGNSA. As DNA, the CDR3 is TGTGCCAGCAGCCCGAGTCTAGCGGGAGGCACCGGGGAGCTGTTTTTT. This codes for CASSPSLAGGTGELFF.

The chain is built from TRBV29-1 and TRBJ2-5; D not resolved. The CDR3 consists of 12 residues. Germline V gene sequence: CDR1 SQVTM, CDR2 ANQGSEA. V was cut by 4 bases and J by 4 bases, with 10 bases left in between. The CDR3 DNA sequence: TGCAGCGTTGGGGTGAGAGGAGAGACCCAGTACTTC. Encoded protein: CSVGVRGETQYF.

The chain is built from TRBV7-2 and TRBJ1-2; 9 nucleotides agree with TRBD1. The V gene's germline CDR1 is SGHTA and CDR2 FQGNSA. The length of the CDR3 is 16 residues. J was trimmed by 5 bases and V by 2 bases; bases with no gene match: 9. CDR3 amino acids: CASSLWGTGTAYGYTF. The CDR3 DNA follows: TGTGCCAGCAGCTTATGGGGGACAGGGACCGCTTATGGCTACACCTTC. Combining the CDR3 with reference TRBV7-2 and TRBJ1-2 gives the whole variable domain GAGVSQSPSNKVTEKGKDVELRCDPISGHTALYWYRQSLGQGLEFLIYFQGNSAPDKSGLPSDRFSAERTGGSVSTLTIQRTQQEDSAVYLCASSLWGTGTAYGYTFGSGTRLTVV.

CDR3: CASSKPPGGTGSPLHF. CDR3 nucleotide sequence: TGTGCCAGCAGCAAACCCCCGGGGGGCACGGGTTCACCCCTCCACTTT. The rearrangement links TRBV21-1 to TRBJ1-6. TRBV21-1 is recorded as a pseudogene. The CDR3 covers 16 residues.

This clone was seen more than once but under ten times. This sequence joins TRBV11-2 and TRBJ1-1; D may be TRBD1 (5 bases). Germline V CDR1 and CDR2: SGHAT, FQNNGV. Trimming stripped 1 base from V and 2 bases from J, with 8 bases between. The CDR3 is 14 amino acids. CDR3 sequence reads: CASSLVDSNTEAFF. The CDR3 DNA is TGTGCCAGCAGCTTAGTTGACAGCAACACTGAAGCTTTCTTT. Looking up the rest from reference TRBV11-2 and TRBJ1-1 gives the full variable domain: EAGVAQSPRYKIIEKRQSVAFWCNPISGHATLYWYQQILGQGPKLLIQFQNNGVVDDSQLPKDRFSAERLKGVDSTLKIQPAKLEDSAVYLCASSLVDSNTEAFFGQGTRLTVV.

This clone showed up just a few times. The CDR3 is CASSLGGEIYEQYF. DNA of the CDR3: TGTGCCAGCAGCTTAGGGGGCGAAATCTACGAGCAGTACTTC. The chain couples TRBV7-2 to TRBJ2-7, with a weak D call TRBD1 (5 bases). Trimming removed 1 base from V and 3 bases from J, with 10 bases in between. The length of the CDR3 is 14 residues. In germline, CDR1 is SGHTA, CDR2 FQGNSA.